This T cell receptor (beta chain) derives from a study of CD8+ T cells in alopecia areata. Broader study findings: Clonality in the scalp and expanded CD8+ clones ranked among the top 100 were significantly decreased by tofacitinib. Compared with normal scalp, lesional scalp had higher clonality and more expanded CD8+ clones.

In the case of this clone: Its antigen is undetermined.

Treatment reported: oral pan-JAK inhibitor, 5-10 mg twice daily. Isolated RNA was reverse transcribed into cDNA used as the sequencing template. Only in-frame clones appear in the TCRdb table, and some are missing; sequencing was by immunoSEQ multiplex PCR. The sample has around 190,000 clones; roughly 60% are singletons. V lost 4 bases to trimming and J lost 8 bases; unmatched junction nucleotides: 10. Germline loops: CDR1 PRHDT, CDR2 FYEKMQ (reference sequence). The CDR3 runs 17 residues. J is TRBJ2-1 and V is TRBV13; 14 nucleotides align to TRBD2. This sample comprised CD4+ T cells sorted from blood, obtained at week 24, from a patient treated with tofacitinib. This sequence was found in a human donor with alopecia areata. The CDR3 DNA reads TGTGCCAGCAGCTCACCTCCGACTAGCGGGGGGGTGGATGAGCAGTTCTTC. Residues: CASSSPPTSGGVDEQFF.